Listed below are T cell receptor beta chains from one sample, sequenced in a study of graft-versus-host responses after intestinal transplantation. Here immunoSEQ multiplex PCR was the method, and the copy in TCRdb shows in-frame clones only, minus some. The sample consists of 45,000 or so clones, 91% of them appearing once. This sample comprised PBMCs, obtained 524 days after transplant. All receptors derive from a human patient who received an intestinal transplant, so some T cells may come from the graft donor. Each CDR3 is given with its conserved first and last residue. A D gene is named only where the DNA matches it firmly. Clone size is shown for a subset of rows, as once, few, many or a class of expanded clone.

D | size | J | V | DNA | CDR3
TRBD2 | - | TRBJ2-7 | TRBV2 | TGTGCCAGCAGTATGCCTAGCGGAATCTACGAGCAGTACTTC | CASSMPSGIYEQYF
TRBD2 | - | TRBJ2-7 | TRBV5-1 | TGCGCCAGCAGCTTGGGGTTGGGTAGCGGGAGGCCTCTTAGCTACGAGCAGTACTTC | CASSLGLGSGRPLSYEQYF
- | - | TRBJ2-7 | TRBV18 | TGTGCCAGCTCGCGGGACGGGCGTTCCTACGAGCAGTACTTC | CASSRDGRSYEQYF
- | - | TRBJ1-6 | TRBV13 | TGTGCCAGCAGCTTCCTAGCAGGGGAGCGATCACCCCTCCACTTT | CASSFLAGERSPLHF
- | - | TRBJ2-1 | TRBV7-3 | TGTGCCAGCAGCTTATGGGCGGGGATGGGGTACAATGAGCAGTTCTTC | CASSLWAGMGYNEQFF
TRBD1 | - | TRBJ1-1 | TRBV29-1 | TGCAGCGTTACGACCGGGACAGGGGGCATAGGGACTGAAGCTTTCTTT | CSVTTGTGGIGTEAFF
- | - | TRBJ2-7 | TRBV4-1 | TGCGCCAGCAGCCAACCGGGACCGTCCTACGAGCAGTACTTC | CASSQPGPSYEQYF
- | once | TRBJ1-1 | TRBV4-3 | TGCGCCAGCAGCCAAGATTTAGACACTGAAGCTTTCTTT | CASSQDLDTEAFF
TRBD1 | few | TRBJ1-5 | TRBV19 | TGTGCCAGTAGGATCGACAGGGGGGAATATCAGCCCCAGCATTTT | CASRIDRGEYQPQHF
- | - | TRBJ2-5 | TRBV9 | TGTGCCAGCAGCGTAGGGAGTAAAGAGACCCAGTACTTC | CASSVGSKETQYF
- | - | TRBJ1-6 | TRBV28 | TGTGCCACTGAGAGGGGCGGGGGAATAAGTTCACCCCTCCACTTT | CATERGGGISSPLHF
- | once | TRBJ2-3 | TRBV7-8 | TGTGCCAGCAGCTTAGGGGGCACAGATACGCAGTATTTT | CASSLGGTDTQYF
- | - | TRBJ1-2 | TRBV6-4 | TGTGCCAGCAGTGAAAGTGGGAATTATGGCTACACCTTC | CASSESGNYGYTF
TRBD2 | - | TRBJ2-7 | TRBV7-2 | TGTGCCAGCAGCTTAGCAGCGGGAGGCTCCTACGAGCAGTACTTC | CASSLAAGGSYEQYF
TRBD2 | - | TRBJ2-1 | TRBV6-6 | TGTGCCAGTGGACTAGCGGATTACAATGAGCAGTTCTTC | CASGLADYNEQFF
- | - | TRBJ2-3 | TRBV7-6 | TGTGCCAGCAGCTTAGAAGCTAGCACAGATGCGCAGTATTTT | CASSLEASTDAQYF
TRBD1 | once | TRBJ2-5 | TRBV5-4 | TGTGCCAGCAGCTTAGGGGCCACAGGGGTCCTGCAAGAGACCCAGTACTTC | CASSLGATGVLQETQYF
- | - | TRBJ2-7 | TRBV7-2 | TGTGCCAGCAGCCGAGCCGGACAGAACTACGAGCAGTACTTC | CASSRAGQNYEQYF
TRBD2 | - | TRBJ2-3 | TRBV30 | TGTGCCTGGAGTGTAATGGGGACCGGGACTAGTGGCAATAAGGTCACAGATACGCAGTATTTT | CAWSVMGTGTSGNKVTDTQYF
TRBD1 | - | TRBJ2-7 | TRBV6-5 | TGTGCCAGCAGTTACTCGATGGGACAGGGCTACGAGCAGTACTTC | CASSYSMGQGYEQYF
TRBD2 | - | TRBJ2-3 | TRBV18 | TGTGCCAGCTCACCGGGGACTAGCGGACTCACAGATACGCAGTATTTT | CASSPGTSGLTDTQYF
- | - | TRBJ2-1 | TRBV11-2 | TGTGCCAGCAGCGACCAGTGGGAGTTAGATGAGCAGTTCTTC | CASSDQWELDEQFF